This entry features one TCR beta chain sequence. V lost 5 bases and J 7 bases, leaving 11 bases between the germline ends. CDR3 length: 12 amino acids. Per the germline V gene, CDR1 is LNHDA and CDR2 is SQIVND (reference sequence). These data are taken from a study of siplizumab effects on memory and regulatory T cells. Assay: immunoSEQ multiplex PCR; the TCRdb copy retains only in-frame clones and omits some. The table shows about 100,000 clones, with approximately 94% occurring only once. The sequencing sample was made of Tregs sorted from blood. The TCR originated in a human donor in good health. The gene calls are TRBV19 and TRBJ1-2; D gene uncertain. The CDR3 DNA is TGTGCCAGTAGTGGGTGGCGGAGTGGCTACACCTTC. It is translated as CASSGWRSGYTF.